The 5 T cell receptor beta chains below were found in one sample sequenced in a study of STAT5B mutations in CD4+ large granular lymphocyte leukemia (dated by TCRdb to between 2021 and 2024). Preparation of the library involved the immunoSEQ multiplex PCR assay. TCRdb obtained this table from immuneACCESS and retained in-frame rearrangements with V and J assigned. These tables miss some clones; where compared with another copy, unresolved V genes account for less than half of the shortfall, and the remainder is unexplained. This sample lists 40,000 to 50,000 clones; about 86% were detected once. Of the sample, approximately 0.4% is held by the ten largest clones. The material sequenced was CD4+ T cells from blood buffy coats. These receptors came from a human donor in good health.

The gene calls are TRBV2 and TRBJ1-2; D uncertain. The CDR3 runs to 17 residues. CDR1 is SNHLY, CDR2 FYNNEI, per germline. Trimming pared 2 bases from V and 4 bases from J, leaving 20 bases between. As DNA, the CDR3 is TGTGCCAGCAGTGAATTGGGTATCTGGACGGCCGGCTATGGCTACACCTTC. This gives the protein CASSELGIWTAGYGYTF.

Concerning this clone itself: Other DNA sequences in this specimen translate into the identical CDR3. V usage is TRBV1 and J usage is TRBJ2-3; the table's D call, TRBD2, was not checked against the DNA. TRBV1 is a pseudogene. The CDR3 totals 21 residues. CDR3 amino acids: CTSSQDPTRLAGKTSTDTQYF. As DNA, the CDR3 is TGCACCAGCAGCCAGGATCCCACCAGGCTAGCGGGGAAAACTAGCACAGATACGCAGTATTTT.

V usage is TRBV10-1 and J usage is TRBJ2-3; D is possibly TRBD1 (5 bases). Trimming cost V 4 bases and J 3 bases, with 17 bases left between them. This CDR3 contains 16 residues. Germline CDR1 WNHNN, CDR2 SYGVQD (reference sequence). The CDR3 protein is CASSGFSRGETDTQYF. As DNA, the CDR3 is TGCGCCAGCAGTGGGTTCAGTAGGGGCGAAACAGATACGCAGTATTTT.

This clone is termed medium-sized. The chain uses TRBV5-1 and TRBJ1-2; maybe TRBD1 (5 bases). Germline V lookup: CDR1 SGHRS, CDR2 YFSETQ. This CDR3 is built from 14 residues. V was clipped by 3 bases and J by 2 bases, with 11 bases between them. The CDR3 bases are TGCGCCAGCAGCTCGAGGCAGGGAAACTATGGCTACACCTTC. Translated, it gives CASSSRQGNYGYTF.

The rearrangement joins TRBV7-3 to TRBJ1-1, with 7 bases matching TRBD1. Germline V gene data show CDR1 as SGHTA and CDR2 as FQGTGA. The CDR3 length is 14 residues. After removal of 5 bases from V and 3 bases from J, the junction contained 6 bases not matched to a gene. The CDR3 bases are TGTGCCAGCAGCGTACAGGGGCGGGACACTGAAGCTTTCTTT. Protein: CASSVQGRDTEAFF. The entire variable domain, with the rest obtained from reference TRBV7-3 and TRBJ1-1, is as follows: GAGVSQTPSNKVTEKGKYVELRCDPISGHTALYWYRQSLGQGPEFLIYFQGTGAADDSGLPNDRFFAVRPEGSVSTLKIQRTERGDSAVYLCASSVQGRDTEAFFGQGTRLTVV.